This T cell receptor beta chain was profiled in a study of regulatory T cells in long-lasting Graves disease. Study details: Newly diagnosed Graves' patients took antithyroid drugs under 3 months.

Time point specified: newly diagnosed GD, antithyroid drugs for less than 3 months. Scientists built the TCR library using RNA that was extracted from PBMCs. Graves' disease diagnosis was established per American Thyroid Association guidelines. General study results and limits: Persistent disease showed a preference for TRBV28, TRBJ1-2 and TRBJ2-5.

Library construction for TCR beta used iRepertoire HTBI primers and Arm-PCR of CDR3 regions. Using its own MiXCR run on the multiplex PCR reads, TCRdb lists one record per CDR3 protein. The sample lists around 450,000 distinct CDR3 sequences, more than 12% occurring once. The CDR3 is 14 amino acids. Germline V lookup: CDR1 SGHRS, CDR2 YFSETQ. V dropped 5 bases and J dropped 8 bases, with 16 bases sitting between them. This clonotype was observed a handful of times. Its matching antigen is unknown. The same specimen was also included in a second study, on T cells in Graves' hyperthyroidism and ophthalmopathy.

The TCR originated in a woman under 40 with Graves disease. The chain couples TRBV5-1 to TRBJ2-2, with D unresolved. The sequencing used peripheral blood mononuclear cells (PBMCs), collected at new diagnosis, from a patient treated with antithyroid drugs. This CDR3 is CASSLQKALGELFF. The CDR3 coding sequence is TGCGCCAGCAGTCTCCAGAAGGCCCTAGGGGAGCTGTTTTTT. Full variable domain (missing parts from reference TRBV5-1 and TRBJ2-2): KAGVTQTPRYLIKTRGQQVTLSCSPISGHRSVSWYQQTPGQGLQFLFEYFSETQRNKGNFPGRFSGRQFSNSRSEMNVSTLELGDSALYLCASSLQKALGELFFGEGSRLTVL.